The rows below give T cell receptor beta chains drawn from one sample of a study of shared clonotypes between healthy human individuals. Sequencing was performed with immunoSEQ multiplex PCR; in TCRdb, only in-frame clones are kept and a portion is missing. The repertoire holds roughly 520,000 clones, with 95% to 96% as singletons. The sample comprised naive CD4+ T cells sorted from blood. These TCRs come from a woman aged 30 to 39 in good health. CDR3s include the opening cysteine and the closing phenylalanine or tryptophan. D genes are given only for firm matches. Size values are once, few and many counts, or a class for expanded clones, and some rows have none.

D	V	J	size	DNA	CDR3
.	TRBV5-1	TRBJ2-3	.	TGCGCCAGCAGCTGGGACAACACAGATACGCAGTATTTT	CASSWDNTDTQYF
.	TRBV28	TRBJ2-7	.	TGTGCCAGCAGGGCCAGACTAGTACCCTACGAGCAGTACTTC	CASRARLVPYEQYF
TRBD1	TRBV5-1	TRBJ1-2	once	TGCGCCAGCAGCGCAGACCCGGGACAGGGTATTCGTGACGGCTACACCTTC	CASSADPGQGIRDGYTF
TRBD2	TRBV27	TRBJ2-7	.	TGTGCCAGCCAGCCCGTCGGCTATAGCGGGAGAGGCTCCTACGAGCAGTACTTC	CASQPVGYSGRGSYEQYF
.	TRBV29-1	TRBJ1-1	.	TGCAGCGTTGATACACACCGGGGTGTAACGAACACTGAAGCTTTCTTT	CSVDTHRGVTNTEAFF
TRBD2	TRBV19	TRBJ2-4	.	TGTGCCAGTAGAATAGCGGGGCGAAACATTCAGTACTTC	CASRIAGRNIQYF
TRBD2	TRBV5-1	TRBJ2-7	.	TGCGCCAGCAGCTTACGAGCGGGAGCGTCCTACGAGCAGTACTTC	CASSLRAGASYEQYF
.	TRBV28	TRBJ2-7	.	TGTGCCAGCAGGGGGGACAACTCCTACGAGCAGTACTTC	CASRGDNSYEQYF
.	TRBV29-1	TRBJ1-1	once	TGCAGCGCTACCCAGAAACTGCTTGAAGCTTTCTTT	CSATQKLLEAFF
.	TRBV9	TRBJ2-7	.	TGTGCCAGCAGCGTAGGTCCCTCAGGGACGGTAACCCTGGAGCAGTACTTC	CASSVGPSGTVTLEQYF
.	TRBV5-4	TRBJ2-7	.	TGTGCCAGCAGCTTCCGGTCGGCGGGCAGGTACGAGCAGTACTTC	CASSFRSAGRYEQYF
TRBD2	TRBV4-1	TRBJ2-2	.	TGCGCCAGCAGCCACCGAGCGGGAGAAGGAAACACCGGGGAGCTGTTTTTT	CASSHRAGEGNTGELFF
.	TRBV5-1	TRBJ2-3	.	TGCGCCAGCAGCACCCTACAGGGAATAACAGATACGCAGTATTTT	CASSTLQGITDTQYF
.	TRBV28	TRBJ2-7	.	TGTGCCAGCAGTAGGACCGTCTACGAGCAGTACTTC	CASSRTVYEQYF
TRBD2	TRBV15	TRBJ2-5	.	TGTGCCACCAGCAGACAGGAGGGACTAGCGGGATCAGAGACCCAGTACTTC	CATSRQEGLAGSETQYF
TRBD2	TRBV11-3	TRBJ2-3	.	TGTGCCAGCAGCAATAGCCTCCTAGCGGGGGACACAGATACGCAGTATTTT	CASSNSLLAGDTDTQYF
TRBD2	TRBV19	TRBJ2-1	.	TGTGCCAGTAGTACTCCGGGACTACTCTACAATGAGCAGTTCTTC	CASSTPGLLYNEQFF
TRBD1	TRBV6-5	TRBJ1-1	once	TGTGCCAGCAGCATGACAGGGGGCACTGAAGCTTTCTTT	CASSMTGGTEAFF
TRBD1	TRBV7-2	TRBJ2-5	.	TGTGCCAGCAGCTTAGTCACAGGGGTATCGACCCAGTACTTC	CASSLVTGVSTQYF